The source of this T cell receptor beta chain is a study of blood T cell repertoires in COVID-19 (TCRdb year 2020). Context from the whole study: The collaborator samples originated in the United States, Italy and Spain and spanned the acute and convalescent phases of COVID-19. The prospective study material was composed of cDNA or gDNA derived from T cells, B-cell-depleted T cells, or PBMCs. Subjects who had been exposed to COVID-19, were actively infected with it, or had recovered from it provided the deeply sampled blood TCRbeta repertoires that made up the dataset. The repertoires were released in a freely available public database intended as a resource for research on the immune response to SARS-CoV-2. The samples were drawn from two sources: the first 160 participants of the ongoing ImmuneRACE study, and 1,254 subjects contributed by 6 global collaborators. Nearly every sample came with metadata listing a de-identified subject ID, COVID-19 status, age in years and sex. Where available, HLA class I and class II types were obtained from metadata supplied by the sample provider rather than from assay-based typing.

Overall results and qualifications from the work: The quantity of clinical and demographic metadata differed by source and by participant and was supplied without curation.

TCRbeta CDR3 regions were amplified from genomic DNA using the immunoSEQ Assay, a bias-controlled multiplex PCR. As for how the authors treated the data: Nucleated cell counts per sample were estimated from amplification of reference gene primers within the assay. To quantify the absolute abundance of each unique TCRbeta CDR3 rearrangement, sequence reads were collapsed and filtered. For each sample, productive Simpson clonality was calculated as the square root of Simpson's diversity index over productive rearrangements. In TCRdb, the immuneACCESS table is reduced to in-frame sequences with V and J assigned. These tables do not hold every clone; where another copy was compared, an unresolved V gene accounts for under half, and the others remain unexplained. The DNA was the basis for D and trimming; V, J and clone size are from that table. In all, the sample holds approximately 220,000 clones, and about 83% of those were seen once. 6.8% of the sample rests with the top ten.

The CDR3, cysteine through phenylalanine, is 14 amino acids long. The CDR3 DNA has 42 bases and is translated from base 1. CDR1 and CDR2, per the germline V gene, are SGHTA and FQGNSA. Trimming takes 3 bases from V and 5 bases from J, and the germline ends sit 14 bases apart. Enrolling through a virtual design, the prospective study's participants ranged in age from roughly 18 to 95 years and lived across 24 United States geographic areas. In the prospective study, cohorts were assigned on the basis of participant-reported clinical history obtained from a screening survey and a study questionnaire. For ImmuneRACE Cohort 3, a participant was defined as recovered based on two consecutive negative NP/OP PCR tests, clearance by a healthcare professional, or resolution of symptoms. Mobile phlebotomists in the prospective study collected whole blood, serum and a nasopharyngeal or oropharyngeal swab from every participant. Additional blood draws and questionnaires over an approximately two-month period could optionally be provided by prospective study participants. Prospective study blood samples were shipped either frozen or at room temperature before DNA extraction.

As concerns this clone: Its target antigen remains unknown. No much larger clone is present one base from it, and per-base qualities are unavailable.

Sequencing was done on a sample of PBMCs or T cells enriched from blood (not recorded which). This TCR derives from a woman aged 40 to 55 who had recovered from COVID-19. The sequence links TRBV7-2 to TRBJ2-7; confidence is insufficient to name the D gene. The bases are TGTGCCAGCAGCTTTGGCGCAGGTTTGAACGAGCAGTACTTC. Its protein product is CASSFGAGLNEQYF.